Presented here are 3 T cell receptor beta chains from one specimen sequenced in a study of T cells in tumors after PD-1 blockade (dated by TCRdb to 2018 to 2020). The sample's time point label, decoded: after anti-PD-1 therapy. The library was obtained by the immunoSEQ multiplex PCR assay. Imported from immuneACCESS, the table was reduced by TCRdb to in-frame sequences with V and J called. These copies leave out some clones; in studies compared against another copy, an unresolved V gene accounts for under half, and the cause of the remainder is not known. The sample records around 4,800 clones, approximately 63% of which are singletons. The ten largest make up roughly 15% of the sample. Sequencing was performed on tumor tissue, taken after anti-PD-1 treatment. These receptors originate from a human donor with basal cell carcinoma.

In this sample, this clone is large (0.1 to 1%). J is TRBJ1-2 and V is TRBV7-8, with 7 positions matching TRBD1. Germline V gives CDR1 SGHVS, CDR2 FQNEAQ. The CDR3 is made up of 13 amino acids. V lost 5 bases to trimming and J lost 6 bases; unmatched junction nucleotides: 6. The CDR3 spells CASSRDSKDGYTF. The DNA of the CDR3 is TGTGCCAGCAGCCGGGACAGTAAAGATGGCTACACCTTC.

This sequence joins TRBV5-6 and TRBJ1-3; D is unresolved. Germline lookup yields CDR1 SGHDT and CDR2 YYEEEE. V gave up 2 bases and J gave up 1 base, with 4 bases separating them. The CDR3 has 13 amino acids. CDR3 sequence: CASSFLSGNTIYF. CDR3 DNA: TGTGCCAGCAGCTTTCTATCTGGAAACACCATATATTTT.

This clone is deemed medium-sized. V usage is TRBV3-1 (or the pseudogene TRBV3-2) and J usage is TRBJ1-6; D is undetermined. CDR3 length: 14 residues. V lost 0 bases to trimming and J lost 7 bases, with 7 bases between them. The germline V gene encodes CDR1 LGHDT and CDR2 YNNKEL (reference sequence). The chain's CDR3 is CASSQDLRNSPLHF. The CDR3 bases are TGTGCCAGCAGCCAAGATCTACGGAATTCACCCCTCCACTTT.